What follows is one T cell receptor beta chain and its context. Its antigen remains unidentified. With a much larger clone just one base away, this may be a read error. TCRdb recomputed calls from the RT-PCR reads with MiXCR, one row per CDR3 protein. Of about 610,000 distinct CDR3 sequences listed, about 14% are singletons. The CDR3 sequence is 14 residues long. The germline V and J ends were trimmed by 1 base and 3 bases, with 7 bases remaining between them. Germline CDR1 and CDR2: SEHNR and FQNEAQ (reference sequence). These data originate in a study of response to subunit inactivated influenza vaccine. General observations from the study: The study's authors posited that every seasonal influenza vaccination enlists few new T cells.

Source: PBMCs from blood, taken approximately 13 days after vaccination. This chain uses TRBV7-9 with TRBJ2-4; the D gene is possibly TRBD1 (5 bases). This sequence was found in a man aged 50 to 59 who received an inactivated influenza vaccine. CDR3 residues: CASSLVDSKNIQYF. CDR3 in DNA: TGTGCCAGCAGCTTAGTCGACAGCAAAAACATTCAGTACTTC.